The entry that follows covers one T cell receptor (beta chain) sequence. The sample is drawn from a study of cytomegalovirus exposure and HLA in healthy donors. Across the whole study: Earlier, 150 million to 200 million T cells were analyzed, and 117 million unique TCR beta sequences were found among them.

With 60 Vbeta and 13 Jbeta primers, the PCR was carried out. Libraries were prepared by immunoSEQ multiplex PCR; TCRdb keeps only in-frame clonotypes and omits some of them. The sample gives about 100,000 clones, under 80% of which show up once; about 4.9% is in the top ten. Per germline, CDR1 ENHRY and CDR2 SYGVKD. With V trimmed by 10 bases and J by 6 bases, 7 bases remained unmatched. The CDR3 consists of 12 residues. This chain uses TRBV10-3 with TRBJ1-1; TRBD1 agrees at 8 bases. This receptor was taken from a woman between 18 and 30 years old in good health and CMV-seropositive. Sequencing was performed on PBMCs. CDR3 DNA sequence: TGTGCCACCACGACAGGGGTCGCTGAAGCTTTCTTT. Amino acids: CATTTGVAEAFF.